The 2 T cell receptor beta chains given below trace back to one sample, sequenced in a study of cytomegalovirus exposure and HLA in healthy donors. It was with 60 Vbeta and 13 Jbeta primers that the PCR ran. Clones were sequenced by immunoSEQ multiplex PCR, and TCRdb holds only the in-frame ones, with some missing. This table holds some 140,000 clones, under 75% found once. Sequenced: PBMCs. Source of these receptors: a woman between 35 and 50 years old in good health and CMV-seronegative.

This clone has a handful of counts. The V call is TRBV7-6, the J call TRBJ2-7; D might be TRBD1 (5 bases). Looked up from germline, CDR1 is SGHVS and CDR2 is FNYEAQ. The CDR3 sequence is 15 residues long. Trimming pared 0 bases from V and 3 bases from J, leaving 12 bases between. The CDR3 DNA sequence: TGTGCCAGCAGCTTAGCTCACAGGCCATACTACGAGCAGTACTTC. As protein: CASSLAHRPYYEQYF.

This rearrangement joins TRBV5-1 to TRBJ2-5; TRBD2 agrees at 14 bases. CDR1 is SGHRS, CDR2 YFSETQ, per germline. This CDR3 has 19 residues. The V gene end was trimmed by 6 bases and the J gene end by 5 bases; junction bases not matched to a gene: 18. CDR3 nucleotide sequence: TGCGCCAGCATCCTGGGGACTAGCGGGGGTGGGGGCCTGTTGGAGACCCAGTACTTC. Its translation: CASILGTSGGGGLLETQYF.